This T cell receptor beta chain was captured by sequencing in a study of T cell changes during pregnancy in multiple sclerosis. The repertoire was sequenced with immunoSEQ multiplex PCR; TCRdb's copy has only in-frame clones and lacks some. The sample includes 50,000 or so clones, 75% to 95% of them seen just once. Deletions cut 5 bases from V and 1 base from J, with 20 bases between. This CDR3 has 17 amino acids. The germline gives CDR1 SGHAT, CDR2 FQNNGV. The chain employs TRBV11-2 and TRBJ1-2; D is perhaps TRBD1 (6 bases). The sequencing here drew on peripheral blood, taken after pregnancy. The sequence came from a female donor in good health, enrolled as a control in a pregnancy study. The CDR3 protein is CASSLGLRQALNYGYTF. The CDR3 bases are TGTGCCAGCAGCCTCGGGTTGAGACAGGCTCTTAACTATGGCTACACCTTC.